Sequencing of this TCR beta chain was carried out in a study of neoadjuvant anti-PD-1 for oral cavity cancer. PBMC libraries mostly used approximately 500 ng of input genomic DNA, with six replicates per sample. Measured with immunoSEQ multiplex PCR; TCRdb has only the in-frame clones, and not every one. The data show 80,000 to 95,000 clones, about 80% seen once. The CDR3 has 15 amino acids. Per the germline V gene, CDR1 is MNHEY and CDR2 is SVGAGI. V shed 6 bases and J shed 8 bases, with 22 bases lying between them. The sample here was PBMCs, taken before nivolumab (anti-PD-1) treatment. This chain links TRBV6-5 with TRBJ1-2, with a weak D call TRBD1 (6 bases). This receptor was obtained from a person between 35 and 79 years old with oral cavity squamous cell carcinoma. The CDR3 nucleotides read TGTGCCAGCAGCCTCACTCTGGACAGCCGGGGAGGCTACACCTTC. This translates into CASSLTLDSRGGYTF.